Listed below are T cell receptor beta chains from one sample, sequenced in a study of beta chain features in type 1 diabetes. Measured with immunoSEQ multiplex PCR; TCRdb has only the in-frame clones, and not every one. This sample carries some 230,000 clones, 9% to 10% of them seen once, and the ten largest clones take 0.03% to 0.035%. The sample was naive CD4+ T cells from blood. The receptors stem from a young woman in good health. CDR3s include the opening cysteine and the closing phenylalanine or tryptophan. D genes are given only for firm matches. For some rows the clone size is stated as once, few or many, or as a class when expanded; others skip it.

.,.,TRBV2,TRBJ2-5,TGTGCCAGGTCCGGAGCGGCCCAAGAGACCCAGTACTTC,CARSGAAQETQYF
.,many,TRBV30,TRBJ2-2,TGTGCCTGGGCGGGGACCGGGGAGCTGTTTTTT,CAWAGTGELFF
TRBD1,.,TRBV7-2,TRBJ2-7,TGTGCCAGCAGCTCCATCGGGACAGGGGCACCCTACGAGCAGTACTTC,CASSSIGTGAPYEQYF
TRBD2,.,TRBV5-4,TRBJ2-7,TGTGCCAGCAGCGGGTCATTGCAGCGGGGGACCTCCTACGAGCAGTACTTC,CASSGSLQRGTSYEQYF
.,.,TRBV2,TRBJ1-5,TGTGCCAGCAGTGGAGAATCCACCTCGGGACAGCCCCAGCATTTT,CASSGESTSGQPQHF
TRBD1,.,TRBV30,TRBJ1-3,TGTGCCTGGCAGACAGGGGCTGGAAACACCATATATTTT,CAWQTGAGNTIYF
TRBD2,few,TRBV11-1,TRBJ2-6,TGTGCCAGCAGACTAGCGGGAGGGTCCTCTGGGGCCAACGTCCTGACTTTC,CASRLAGGSSGANVLTF
TRBD1,few,TRBV30,TRBJ1-2,TGTGCCTGGAGTGTTGCAACGGCAGGGGGCCTATATGGCTACACCTTC,CAWSVATAGGLYGYTF
TRBD2,.,TRBV5-6,TRBJ2-1,TGTGCCAGCAGCTCCAACGAGCGGGAGGGATACAATGAGCAGTTCTTC,CASSSNEREGYNEQFF
.,.,TRBV29-1,TRBJ1-1,TGCAGCGTTCCCCCCGGCGGGGCCACTGAAGCTTTCTTT,CSVPPGGATEAFF
.,.,TRBV11-2,TRBJ2-2,TGTGCCAGCAGCTTATCTCTCGGGGGATCGGGCACCGGGGAGCTGTTTTTT,CASSLSLGGSGTGELFF
.,few,TRBV19,TRBJ2-5,TGTGCCTGCCGTCAAACCCCGGCGGAAGAGACCCAGTACTTC,CACRQTPAEETQYF
.,few,TRBV6-5,TRBJ2-3,TGTGCCAGCAGTTACTTAAAGGGGTCTAGCACAGATACGCAGTATTTT,CASSYLKGSSTDTQYF
TRBD1,few,TRBV30,TRBJ1-2,TGTGCCTGGAGTTCCCCGTCGGGACAGGGGTACTATGGCTACACCTTC,CAWSSPSGQGYYGYTF
.,many,TRBV4-1,TRBJ2-4,TGCGCCAGCAGCCCACTAGATTTAGCCAAAAACATTCAGTACTTC,CASSPLDLAKNIQYF
TRBD2,.,TRBV11-2,TRBJ2-3,TGTGCCAGCAGCTTAGCCGGACTAGCGGGGGAAACAGATACGCAGTATTTT,CASSLAGLAGETDTQYF
TRBD1,few,TRBV5-1,TRBJ2-7,TGCGCCAGCAGCGTGGCCGGGACAGGGCGCTCCTACGAGCAGTACTTC,CASSVAGTGRSYEQYF
TRBD1,.,TRBV29-1,TRBJ1-1,TGCAGCGTTTTGTGGGACAGTTTAGGAGCTTTCTTT,CSVLWDSLGAFF